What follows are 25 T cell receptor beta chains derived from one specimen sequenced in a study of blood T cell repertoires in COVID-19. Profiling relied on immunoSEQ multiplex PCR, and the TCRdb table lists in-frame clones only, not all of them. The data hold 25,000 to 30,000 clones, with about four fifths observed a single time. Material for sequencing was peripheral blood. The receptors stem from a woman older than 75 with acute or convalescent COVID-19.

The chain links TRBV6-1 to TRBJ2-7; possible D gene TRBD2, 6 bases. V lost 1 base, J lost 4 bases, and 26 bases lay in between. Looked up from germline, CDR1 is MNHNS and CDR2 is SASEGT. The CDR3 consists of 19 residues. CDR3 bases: TGTGCCAGCAGTGAAGTGGGGTTCTGGCGGGGAACACGGATTTACGAGCAGTACTTC. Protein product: CASSEVGFWRGTRIYEQYF.

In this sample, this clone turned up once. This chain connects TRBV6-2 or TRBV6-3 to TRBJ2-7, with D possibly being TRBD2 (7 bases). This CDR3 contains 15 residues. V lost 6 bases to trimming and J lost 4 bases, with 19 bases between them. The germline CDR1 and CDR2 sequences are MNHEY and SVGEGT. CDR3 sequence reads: CASSPRRGGLYEQYF. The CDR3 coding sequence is TGTGCCAGCAGCCCCAGGAGGGGGGGCCTGTACGAGCAGTACTTC.

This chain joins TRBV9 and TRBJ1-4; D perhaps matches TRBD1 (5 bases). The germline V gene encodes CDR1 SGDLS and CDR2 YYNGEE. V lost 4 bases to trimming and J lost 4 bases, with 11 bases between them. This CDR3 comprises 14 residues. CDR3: CASSIQGDNEKLFF. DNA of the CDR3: TGTGCCAGCAGCATCCAGGGTGATAATGAAAAACTGTTTTTT. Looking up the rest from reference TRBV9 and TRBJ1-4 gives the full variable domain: DSGVTQTPKHLITATGQRVTLRCSPRSGDLSVYWYQQSLDQGLQFLIQYYNGEERAKGNILERFSAQQFPDLHSELNLSSLELGDSALYFCASSIQGDNEKLFFGSGTQLSVL.

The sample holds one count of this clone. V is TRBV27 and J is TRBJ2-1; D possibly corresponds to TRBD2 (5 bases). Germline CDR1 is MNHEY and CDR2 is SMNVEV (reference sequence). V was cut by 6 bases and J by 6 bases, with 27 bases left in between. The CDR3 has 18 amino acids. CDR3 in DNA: TGTGCCAGCAGCCGTAAAGCCCCCGGGTGGGTTGAGGGCAATGAGCAGTTCTTC. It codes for CASSRKAPGWVEGNEQFF.

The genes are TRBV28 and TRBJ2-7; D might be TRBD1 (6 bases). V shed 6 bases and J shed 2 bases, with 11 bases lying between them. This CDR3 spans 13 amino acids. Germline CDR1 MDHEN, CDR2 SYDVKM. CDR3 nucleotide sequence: TGTGCCAGCAGAGGCAGGGGAACCTACGAGCAGTACTTC. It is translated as CASRGRGTYEQYF.

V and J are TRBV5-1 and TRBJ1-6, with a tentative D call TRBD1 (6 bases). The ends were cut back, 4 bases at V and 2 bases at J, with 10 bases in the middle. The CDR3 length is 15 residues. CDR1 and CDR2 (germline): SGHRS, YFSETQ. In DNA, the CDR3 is TGCGCCAGCAGCCCCCGGGACACCTATAATTCACCCCTCCACTTT. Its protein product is CASSPRDTYNSPLHF.

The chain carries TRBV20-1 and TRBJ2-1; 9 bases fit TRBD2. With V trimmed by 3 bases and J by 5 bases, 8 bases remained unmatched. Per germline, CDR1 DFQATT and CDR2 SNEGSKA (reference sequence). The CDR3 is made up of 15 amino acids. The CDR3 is CSASRRGGPDNEQFF. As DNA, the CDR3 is TGCAGTGCTAGTCGGCGGGGGGGCCCTGACAATGAGCAGTTCTTC.

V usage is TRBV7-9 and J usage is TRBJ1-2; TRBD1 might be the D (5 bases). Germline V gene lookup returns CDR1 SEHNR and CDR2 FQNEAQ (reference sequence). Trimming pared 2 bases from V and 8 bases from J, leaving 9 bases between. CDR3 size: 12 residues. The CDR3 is CASSLMTEGYTF. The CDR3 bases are TGTGCCAGCAGCTTAATGACAGAGGGCTACACCTTC. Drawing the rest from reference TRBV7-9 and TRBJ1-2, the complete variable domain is DTGVSQNPRHKITKRGQNVTFRCDPISEHNRLYWYRQTLGQGPEFLTYFQNEAQLEKSRLLSDRFSAERPKGSFSTLEIQRTEQGDSAMYLCASSLMTEGYTFGSGTRLTVV.

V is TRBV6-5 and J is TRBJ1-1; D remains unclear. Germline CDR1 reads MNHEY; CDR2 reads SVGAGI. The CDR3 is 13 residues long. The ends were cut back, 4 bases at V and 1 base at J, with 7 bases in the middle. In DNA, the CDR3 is TGTGCCAGCAGTTCCACACCGAACACTGAAGCTTTCTTT. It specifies CASSSTPNTEAFF.

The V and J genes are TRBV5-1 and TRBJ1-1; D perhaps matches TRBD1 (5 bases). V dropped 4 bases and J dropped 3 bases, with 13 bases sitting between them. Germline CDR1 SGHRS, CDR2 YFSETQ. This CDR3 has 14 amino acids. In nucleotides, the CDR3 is TGCGCCAGCAGCCCCGGAACAGGTTACACTGAAGCTTTCTTT. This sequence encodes CASSPGTGYTEAFF.

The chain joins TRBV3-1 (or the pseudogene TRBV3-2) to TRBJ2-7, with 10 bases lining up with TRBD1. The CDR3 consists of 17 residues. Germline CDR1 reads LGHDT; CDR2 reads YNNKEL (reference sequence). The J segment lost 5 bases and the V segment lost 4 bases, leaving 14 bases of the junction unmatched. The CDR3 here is CASSRRFQGQGTHEQYF. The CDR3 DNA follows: TGTGCCAGCAGCCGCCGTTTCCAGGGACAGGGGACCCACGAGCAGTACTTC.

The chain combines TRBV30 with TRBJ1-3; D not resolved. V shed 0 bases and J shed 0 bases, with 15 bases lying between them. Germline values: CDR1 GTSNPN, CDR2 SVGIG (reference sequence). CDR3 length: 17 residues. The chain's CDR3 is CAWSVRPLLYSGNTIYF. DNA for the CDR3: TGTGCCTGGAGTGTACGCCCTCTACTTTACTCTGGAAACACCATATATTTT.

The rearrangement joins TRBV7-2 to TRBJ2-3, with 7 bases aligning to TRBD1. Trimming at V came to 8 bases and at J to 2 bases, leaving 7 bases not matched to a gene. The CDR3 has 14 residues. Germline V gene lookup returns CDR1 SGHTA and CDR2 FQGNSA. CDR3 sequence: CASGRGQVTDTQYF. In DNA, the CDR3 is TGTGCCAGCGGAAGGGGGCAGGTCACAGATACGCAGTATTTT.

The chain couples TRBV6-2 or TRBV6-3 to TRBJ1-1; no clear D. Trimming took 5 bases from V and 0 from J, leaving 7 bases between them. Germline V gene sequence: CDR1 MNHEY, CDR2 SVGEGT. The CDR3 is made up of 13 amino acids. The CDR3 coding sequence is TGTGCCAGCAGTACACTATTGAACACTGAAGCTTTCTTT. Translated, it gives CASSTLLNTEAFF.

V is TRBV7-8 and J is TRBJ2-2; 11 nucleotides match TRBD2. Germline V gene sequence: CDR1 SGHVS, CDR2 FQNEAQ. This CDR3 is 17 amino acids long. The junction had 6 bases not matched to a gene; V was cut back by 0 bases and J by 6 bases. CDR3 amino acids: CASSLALAGGPSGELFF. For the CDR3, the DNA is TGTGCCAGCAGCTTAGCCTTAGCGGGAGGGCCCTCCGGGGAGCTGTTTTTT.

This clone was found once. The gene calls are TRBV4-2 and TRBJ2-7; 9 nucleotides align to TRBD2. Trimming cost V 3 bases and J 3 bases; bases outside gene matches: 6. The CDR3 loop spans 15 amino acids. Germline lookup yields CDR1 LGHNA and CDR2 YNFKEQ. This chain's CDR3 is CASSHGTSISYEQYF. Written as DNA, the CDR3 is TGTGCCAGCAGCCATGGGACTAGCATTAGCTACGAGCAGTACTTC.

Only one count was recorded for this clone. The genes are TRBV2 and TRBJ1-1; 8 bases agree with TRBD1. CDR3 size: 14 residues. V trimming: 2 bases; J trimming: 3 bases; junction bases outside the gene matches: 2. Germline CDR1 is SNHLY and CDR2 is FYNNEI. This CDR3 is CASSEQGADTEAFF. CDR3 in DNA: TGTGCCAGCAGTGAACAGGGGGCGGACACTGAAGCTTTCTTT.

The CDR3 reads CATETALNTEAFF. The CDR3 DNA follows: TGTGCCACCGAAACAGCTTTGAACACTGAAGCTTTCTTT. The genes are TRBV6-6 and TRBJ1-1; D uncertain. The length of the CDR3 is 13 residues. Germline V lookup: CDR1 MNHNY, CDR2 SVGAGI (reference sequence). V was pared by 10 bases and J by 0 bases, with 12 bases between.

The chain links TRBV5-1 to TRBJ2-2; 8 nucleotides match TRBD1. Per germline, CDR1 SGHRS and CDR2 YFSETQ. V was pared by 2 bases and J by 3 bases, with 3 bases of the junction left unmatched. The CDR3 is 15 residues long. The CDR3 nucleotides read TGCGCCAGCAGCTTCCGACAGGGGTACACCGGGGAGCTGTTTTTT. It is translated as CASSFRQGYTGELFF.

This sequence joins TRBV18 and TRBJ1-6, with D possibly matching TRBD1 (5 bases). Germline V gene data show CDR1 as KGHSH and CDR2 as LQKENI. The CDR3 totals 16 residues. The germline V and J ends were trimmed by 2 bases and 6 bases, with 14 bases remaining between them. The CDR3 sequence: CASSPVESGPNSPLHF. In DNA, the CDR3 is TGTGCCAGCTCACCAGTGGAGTCAGGGCCTAATTCACCCCTCCACTTT.

The DNA for the CDR3 is TGTGCCAGCTCCCCCGGGTCGAACACCGGGGAGCTGTTTTTT. This sequence encodes CASSPGSNTGELFF. The chain couples TRBV18 to TRBJ2-2; D call uncertain. The CDR3 covers 14 residues. Per germline, CDR1 KGHSH and CDR2 LQKENI. V shed 6 bases and J shed 0 bases, with 8 bases lying between them.

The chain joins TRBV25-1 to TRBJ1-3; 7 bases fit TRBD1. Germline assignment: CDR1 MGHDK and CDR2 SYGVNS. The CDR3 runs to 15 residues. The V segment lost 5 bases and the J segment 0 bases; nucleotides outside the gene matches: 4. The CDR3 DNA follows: TGTGCCAGCAGTTCCCGACAGGGCTCTGGAAACACCATATATTTT. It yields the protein CASSSRQGSGNTIYF.

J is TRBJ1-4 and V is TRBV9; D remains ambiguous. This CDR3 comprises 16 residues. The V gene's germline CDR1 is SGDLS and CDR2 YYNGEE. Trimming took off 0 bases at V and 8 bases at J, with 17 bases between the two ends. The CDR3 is CASSVGSGPRFEKLFF. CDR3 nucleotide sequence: TGTGCCAGCAGCGTAGGGAGCGGACCCCGGTTCGAAAAACTGTTTTTT.

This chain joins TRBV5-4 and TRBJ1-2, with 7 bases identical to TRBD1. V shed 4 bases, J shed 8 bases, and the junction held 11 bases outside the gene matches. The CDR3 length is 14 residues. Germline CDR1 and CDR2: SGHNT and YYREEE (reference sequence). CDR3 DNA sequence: TGTGCCAGCAGCCCCGGTGGGCAGGGGGGAGGCTACACCTTC. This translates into CASSPGGQGGGYTF.

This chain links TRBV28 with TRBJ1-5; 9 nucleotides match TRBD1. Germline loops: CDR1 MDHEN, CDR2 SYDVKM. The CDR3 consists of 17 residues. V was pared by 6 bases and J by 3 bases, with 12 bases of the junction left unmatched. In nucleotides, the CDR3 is TGTGCCAGCAGATCGGGACAGGGCCTCATAGCCAATCAGCCCCAGCATTTT. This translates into CASRSGQGLIANQPQHF. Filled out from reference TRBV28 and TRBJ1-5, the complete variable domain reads DVKVTQSSRYLVKRTGEKVFLECVQDMDHENMFWYRQDPGLGLRLIYFSYDVKMKEKGDIPEGYSVSREKKERFSLILESASTNQTSMYLCASRSGQGLIANQPQHFGDGTRLSIL.